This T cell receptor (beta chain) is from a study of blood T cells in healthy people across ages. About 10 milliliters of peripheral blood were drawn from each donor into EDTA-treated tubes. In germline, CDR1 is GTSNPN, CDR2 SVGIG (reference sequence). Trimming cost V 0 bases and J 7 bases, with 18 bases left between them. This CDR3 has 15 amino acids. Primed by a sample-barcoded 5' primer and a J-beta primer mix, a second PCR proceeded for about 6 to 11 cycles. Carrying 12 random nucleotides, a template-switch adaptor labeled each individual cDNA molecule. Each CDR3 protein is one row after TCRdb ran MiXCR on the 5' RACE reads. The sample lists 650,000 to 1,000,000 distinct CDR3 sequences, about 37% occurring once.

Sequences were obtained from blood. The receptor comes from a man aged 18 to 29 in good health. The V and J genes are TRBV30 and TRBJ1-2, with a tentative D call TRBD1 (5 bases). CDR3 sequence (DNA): TGTGCCTGGAGTGTACTGCACAAGTGGGGCTGTGGCTACACCTTC. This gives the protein CAWSVLHKWGCGYTF.